This entry describes one T cell receptor (beta chain). The length of the CDR3 is 15 residues. The junction had 6 bases not matched to a gene; V was cut back by 5 bases and J by 2 bases. The germline gives CDR1 ENHRY, CDR2 SYGVKD. The data belong to a study of cytomegalovirus exposure and HLA in healthy donors. Study as a whole: The early release's HLA-typed donors yielded 78 million or so unique TCRs.

The study ran its PCR with 60 Vbeta and 13 Jbeta primers. In the original analysis: Later work found 74 million or so unique TCR beta chains, with some 11 million shared. The assay was immunoSEQ multiplex PCR, and TCRdb's table has in-frame clones only and misses some. D and trimming were read from the DNA, whereas the V and J calls and clone size are those reported in that table. Among roughly 120,000 clones, about 83% were seen once, and the ten largest hold 2.5% to 3.5%. The V gene is TRBV10-3, the J gene TRBJ1-3, with TRBD1 identical over 7 bases. The TCR sequence derives from a woman aged 35 to 49 in good health and CMV-seropositive. The sample taken for sequencing was PBMCs. DNA of the CDR3: TGTGCCATCAGTCGTACAGGGGACCCTGGAAACACCATATATTTT. Translated: CAISRTGDPGNTIYF.